What follows describes a single TCR beta chain. The antigen is not known. Method: immunoSEQ multiplex PCR; TCRdb's copy keeps in-frame clones and lacks some. The data hold about 100,000 clones, with less than 90% observed a single time. The record originates from a study of T cell responses to AZD1222 COVID-19 vaccine. Study observations and caveats: A mostly white British donor set with more females was recruited, and clonal diversity was possibly underestimated. Spike-wide vaccine-associated CD4 TCRs dominated at 160-218 and 743-854. Every sample of the repertoires postdated the peak T cell response.

The J segment lost 2 bases and the V segment lost 10 bases, leaving 6 bases of the junction unmatched. This CDR3 spans 13 amino acids. Germline V gives CDR1 LNHDA, CDR2 SQIVND (reference sequence). The receptor was derived from an adult in good health. The source was peripheral blood, collected on day 0 of AZD1222 vaccination. The chain carries TRBV19 and TRBJ2-7, with 9 bases lining up with TRBD2. CDR3 in amino acids: CATGLASTYEQYF. CDR3 in DNA: TGTGCCACTGGACTAGCGTCAACCTACGAGCAGTACTTC.